The 22 T cell receptor beta chains in this list originate from one sample, sequenced in a study of CD8+ T cells in alopecia areata. Following extraction, RNA underwent reverse transcription to cDNA, which served as the sequencing template. Profiling relied on immunoSEQ multiplex PCR, and the TCRdb table lists in-frame clones only, not all of them. The sample presents about 300,000 clones, none singletons. Cells from pooled cutaneous lymph nodes were sorted by CD4, CD8alpha, NKG2D, NKG2ACE and other markers. The sequenced material came from CD4+ T cells sorted from a lymph node. Receptors originate from a C3H/HeJ mouse with alopecia areata. The MHC haplotype recorded for the strain is H2-k.

This clone was found a few times. Genes and germline are mouse. The read finishes 4 residues shy of the CDR3 end, and the germline J gene is used to complete it. V is TRBV13-2 and J is TRBJ2-1, with a tentative D call TRBD2 (7 bases). CDR1 is NNHNN and CDR2 is SYGAGS in the germline V gene (reference sequence). Trimming shortened V by 0 bases and J by 2 bases, and 15 bases separated the two germline ends. The CDR3 runs to 17 residues. CDR3 amino acids: CASGDDEGWGHYAEQFF. The CDR3 bases that were read are TGTGCCAGCGGTGATGACGAGGGCTGGGGGCACTATGCT.

This clone has only a few counts. Gene labels here are mouse ones. With the read ending 4 residues before the CDR3 end, the germline J gene is used to fill in that end. V and J are TRBV31 and TRBJ2-3; D remains ambiguous. The CDR3 sequence is 13 residues long. V lost 3 bases and J 0 bases, leaving 7 bases between the germline ends. The germline V gene encodes CDR1 GKSSPN and CDR2 SITVG. This CDR3 is CAWSPISAETLYF. The CDR3 DNA, read in part, is TGTGCCTGGAGCCCCATTAGTGCAGAA.

In this sample, this clone turned up a few times. Genes here carry mouse names. CDR3 DNA (partial): TGTGCTAGCAGTAGAGATGCGGGACTGGGGGGGCCCACCGGG. Encoded protein: CASSRDAGLGGPTG. The CDR3, in full, reads CASSRDAGLGGPTGQLYF. V gene TRBV17 combines with J gene TRBJ2-2; the match to TRBD2 covers 14 bases. The CDR3 goes on 4 residues after the read ends, and that part is filled in from the germline J gene. The germline V gene encodes CDR1 MNHDT and CDR2 YYDKIL. V shed 0 bases and J 4 bases; nucleotides not matched to a gene: 4. This CDR3 spans 18 amino acids.

A few counts support this clone. All gene names here are mouse names. The missing CDR3 end, 4 residues past where the read stops, is filled in from the germline J gene. J is TRBJ2-2 and V is TRBV19; 8 positions agree with TRBD1. V dropped 4 bases and J dropped 1; count of bases not matched to a gene: 3. Germline V gene data show CDR1 as FNHDT and CDR2 as SITEND (reference sequence). The CDR3 spans 15 residues. The CDR3 loop reads CASSLTGGNTGQLYF. CDR3 DNA, as far as it was read: TGTGCCAGCAGTCTCACAGGGGGAAACACCGGG.

This clone appeared a few times. Gene names are mouse gene names. The CDR3: CTCSAAGTSNTGQLYF. The sequenced CDR3 bases are TGCACCTGCAGTGCAGCGGGGACATCAAACACCGGG. The V call is TRBV1, the J call TRBJ2-2, with D perhaps matching TRBD1 (6 bases). Read coverage stops 4 residues before the CDR3 terminus; the germline J gene supplies the remainder. Trimming removed 1 base from V and 0 bases from J, with 9 bases in between. This CDR3 region has 16 residues. Germline values: CDR1 NSQYPW, CDR2 LRSPGD (reference sequence).

Of note for this clone: Gene names and germline refer to mouse. Sequencing ends 4 residues short of the CDR3 end; the germline J gene provides the rest. V and J are TRBV5 and TRBJ2-5; a possible D gene is TRBD1 (6 bases). The CDR3 has 14 amino acids. The germline V gene has CDR1 LGHNA and CDR2 YNLKQL (reference sequence). The CDR3: CASSQQGRGDTQYF. The CDR3 bases that were read are TGTGCCAGCAGCCAACAGGGGAGAGGAGAC.

This clone occurred a few times. Gene names follow the mouse nomenclature. The read halts 4 residues ahead of the CDR3 end, with the missing end drawn from the germline J gene. This rearrangement joins TRBV5 to TRBJ2-1, with 10 bases lining up with TRBD1. The CDR3 covers 15 residues. Germline-derived CDR1 and CDR2 are LGHNA and YNLKQL (reference sequence). Incomplete CDR3 DNA: TGTGCCAGCAGCCCTCGACAGGGGGCGGGAGCT. Residues: CASSPRQGAGA. The complete CDR3 protein is CASSPRQGAGAEQFF.

As to this clone: The listed genes are named as in mouse. Read data end 4 residues before the CDR3 end; the end is taken from the germline J gene. The V call is TRBV1, the J call TRBJ2-5; 7 bases match TRBD2. The CDR3 has 17 amino acids. J lost 0 bases, V lost 0 bases, and 6 bases had no gene match. Germline V CDR1 and CDR2: NSQYPW, LRSPGD (reference sequence). The chain's CDR3 is CTCSADLLGDNQDTQYF. The part of the CDR3 DNA that was read is TGCACCTGCAGTGCAGATCTTCTGGGGGATAACCAAGAC.

Of note for this clone: Gene names follow the mouse nomenclature. From the germline J gene comes the end of the CDR3, since the read stops 4 residues before it. The V call is TRBV13-2, the J call TRBJ1-1; 7 nucleotides agree with TRBD1. The CDR3 has 15 residues. Germline assignment: CDR1 NNHNN and CDR2 SYGAGS (reference sequence). Germline trimming cut 6 bases from V and 0 bases from J; bases unmatched to any gene: 8. CDR3 bases read: TGTGCCAGCGACCATACCGGGACAGCAAACACA. Its protein is CASDHTGTANT. The entire CDR3 reads CASDHTGTANTEVFF.

The table lists this clone with a few counts. Each gene name is a mouse one. The read comes to an end 4 residues before the CDR3 does, leaving the germline J gene to fill in the end. V usage is TRBV31 and J usage is TRBJ2-7; D is perhaps TRBD2 (6 bases). Germline CDR1 GKSSPN, CDR2 SITVG. This CDR3 region has 11 residues. CDR3 DNA (partial): TGTGCCTGGAGGCTGGGGTAT. This translates into CAWRLGY. The CDR3, in full, reads CAWRLGYEQYF. Together with reference TRBV31 and TRBJ2-7, the CDR3 gives the full variable domain: AQTIHQWPVAEIKAVGSPLSLGCTIKGKSSPNLYWYWQATGGTLQQLFYSITVGQVESVVQLNLSASRPKDDQFILSTEKLLLSHSGFYLCAWRLGYEQYFGPGTRLTVL.

Points on this clone: Gene names and germline refer to mouse. Coverage ceases 4 residues before the CDR3 finishes, and the germline J gene fills in the end. This chain links TRBV13-2 with TRBJ2-5; D remains ambiguous. Per the germline V gene, CDR1 is NNHNN and CDR2 is SYGAGS (reference sequence). CDR3 length equals 13 residues. V was pared by 0 bases and J by 3 bases, with 5 bases between. The covered CDR3 bases are TGTGCCAGCGGTGATGCACATCAAGAC. Translation gives CASGDAHQD. The full CDR3 reads CASGDAHQDTQYF.

This clone was observed a handful of times. Gene names refer to mouse genes. From the germline J gene comes the end of the CDR3, since the read stops 4 residues before it. This sequence joins TRBV19 and TRBJ1-2; D is possibly TRBD1 (5 bases). V was shortened by 4 bases and J by 2 bases, with 9 bases between the two germline ends. Looked up from germline, CDR1 is FNHDT and CDR2 is SITEND (reference sequence). This CDR3 spans 13 amino acids. CDR3 bases read: TGTGCCAGCAGTCCAGGGATGAACTCC. It codes for CASSPGMNS. The entire CDR3 is CASSPGMNSDYTF.

This clone was seen repeatedly, ten times or more. Gene names refer to mouse genes. From the germline J gene comes the end of the CDR3, since the read stops 4 residues before it. The sample holds other DNA sequences that translate to the same CDR3. The chain uses TRBV1 and TRBJ2-5; TRBD2 agrees at 11 bases. Germline CDR1 and CDR2: NSQYPW and LRSPGD (reference sequence). This CDR3 comprises 14 residues. The part of the CDR3 DNA that was read is TGCACCTGCAGTGCCGGGACTGGGGGAGAC. This translates into CTCSAGTGGD. The full CDR3 reads CTCSAGTGGDTQYF.

This clone was observed a handful of times. With a much larger clone just one base away, this may be a read error. Mouse germline and gene names are used. The read ends 4 residues before the CDR3 terminus; that terminus is restored from the germline J gene. The chain has TRBV5 and TRBJ2-1; a weak D match, TRBD2 (6 bases). This CDR3 has 15 residues. Trimming removed 1 base from V and 0 bases from J, with 7 bases in between. The germline gives CDR1 LGHNA, CDR2 YNLKQL (reference sequence). The part of the CDR3 DNA that was read is TGTGCCAGCAGCCAAGGGGGGGATAACTATGCT. It codes for CASSQGGDNYA. In full, the CDR3 is CASSQGGDNYAEQFF.

A few counts support this clone. The gene symbols are mouse symbols. The DNA ends 4 residues before the CDR3 does, and the rest of the CDR3 is filled in from the germline J gene. This chain joins TRBV29 and TRBJ2-3; TRBD2 might be the D (7 bases). CDR3 length: 14 amino acids. With 3 bases removed from V and 3 bases from J, the gap between germline ends came to 10 bases. Germline V gene sequence: CDR1 MSHET, CDR2 SYDVDS. The CDR3 reads CASSFEGGAETLYF. The sequenced part of the CDR3 DNA is TGTGCTAGCAGTTTCGAGGGGGGGGCAGAA. Together with reference TRBV29 and TRBJ2-3, the CDR3 gives the full variable domain: DMKVTQMPRYLIKRMGENVLLECGQDMSHETMYWYRQDPGLGLQLIYISYDVDSNSEGDIPKGYRVSRKKREHFSLILDSAKTNQTSVYFCASSFEGGAETLYFGSGTRLTVL.

A note on this clone: Here the gene names and germline are mouse. The read terminates 4 residues ahead of where the CDR3 ends, so the germline J gene completes it. Other DNA sequences in the sample encode the same CDR3. The chain is built from TRBV5 and TRBJ2-1; TRBD1 agrees at 8 bases. Germline values: CDR1 LGHNA, CDR2 YNLKQL (reference sequence). With 0 bases clipped from V and 3 bases from J, the junction kept 1 base outside the gene matches. This CDR3 is 15 amino acids long. CDR3 DNA (partial): TGTGCCAGCAGCCAAGACGGGACAGGCTATGCT. As protein: CASSQDGTGYA. The CDR3 in its entirety is CASSQDGTGYAEQFF.

On this clone: Gene names and germline match the mouse. The missing CDR3 end, 4 residues past where the read stops, is filled in from the germline J gene. In the same sample, other DNA sequences code for this CDR3. The chain uses TRBV19 and TRBJ1-2; possibly TRBD1 for D (6 bases). The V end was cut by 0 bases, the J end by 1 base, with 7 bases between. CDR1 and CDR2 (germline): FNHDT, SITEND (reference sequence). The CDR3 totals 14 residues. This CDR3 reads CASSIGGLNSDYTF. CDR3 DNA (partial): TGTGCCAGCAGTATAGGGGGGCTAAACTCC.

The table lists this clone with many counts. The gene names here belong to mouse. The sequenced part of the CDR3 DNA is TGTGCTAGCAGTGTCCGGGACAGGGATGCT. It encodes CASSVRDRDA. The complete CDR3 sequence is CASSVRDRDAEQFF. This chain joins TRBV17 and TRBJ2-1; 9 bases map to TRBD1. Coverage ceases 4 residues before the CDR3 finishes, and the germline J gene fills in the end. This CDR3 contains 14 residues. From germline, CDR1 is MNHDT and CDR2 YYDKIL. J was trimmed by 5 bases and V by 5 bases; bases with no gene match: 4.

This clone was counted a few times. The listed genes are named as in mouse. The read halts 4 residues ahead of the CDR3 end, with the missing end drawn from the germline J gene. V and J are TRBV19 and TRBJ2-1; TRBD2 agrees at 11 bases. The CDR3 sequence is 15 residues long. CDR1 and CDR2 (germline): FNHDT, SITEND (reference sequence). J lost 4 bases, V lost 2 bases, and 2 bases had no gene match. CDR3 DNA (partial): TGTGCCAGCAGTATCGGGGACTGGGGGTATGCT. Amino acid sequence: CASSIGDWGYA. The entire CDR3 reads CASSIGDWGYAEQFF. Full variable domain (missing parts from reference TRBV19 and TRBJ2-1): GGIITQTPKFLIGQEGQKLTLKCQQNFNHDTMYWYRQDSGKGLRLIYYSITENDLQKGDLSEGYDASREKKSSFSLTVTSAQKNEMAVFLCASSIGDWGYAEQFFGPGTRLTVL.

Notes on this clone: The gene names here belong to mouse. The observed sequence ends 4 residues before the CDR3 terminus, with the missing tail filled in from the germline J gene. V and J are TRBV13-3 and TRBJ2-3, with 7 positions matching TRBD1. The junction had 2 bases not matched to a gene; V was cut back by 1 base and J by 3 bases. From germline, CDR1 is NNHDY and CDR2 SYVADS. The CDR3 is 14 amino acids. The CDR3 protein is CASSDRQGAETLYF. Partial CDR3 DNA: TGTGCCAGCAGTGATAGACAGGGCGCAGAA.

Details on this clone: The listed genes are named as in mouse. With the read ending 4 residues before the CDR3 end, the germline J gene is used to fill in that end. This chain links TRBV13-1 with TRBJ1-2; D possibly corresponds to TRBD1 (5 bases). V lost 1 base to trimming and J lost 0 bases, with 10 bases between them. CDR3 length: 15 amino acids. Germline loops: CDR1 NSHNY, CDR2 SYGAGN. CDR3: CASSDRRTSNSDYTF. CDR3 DNA, as far as it was read: TGTGCCAGCAGTGATAGGCGGACATCAAACTCC.

This clone appeared a few times. The gene names here belong to mouse. The read falls 4 residues short of the CDR3 end, and the missing part is taken from the germline J gene. This chain uses TRBV13-1 with TRBJ2-1; the D gene is possibly TRBD1 (6 bases). Germline CDR1 NSHNY, CDR2 SYGAGN. The CDR3 consists of 15 residues. The V gene lost 1 base and the J gene lost 4 bases, with 12 bases spanning the gap. The CDR3 DNA, read in part, is TGTGCCAGCAGTGATCTTGCAGGGGAATATGCT. Protein product: CASSDLAGEYA. The full CDR3 reads CASSDLAGEYAEQFF.